The clone carrying this T cell receptor (beta chain) appeared a few times. This specimen belongs to a study of blood T cells in healthy people across ages. CDR1 and CDR2 from the germline V gene are SGHKS and YYEKEE (reference sequence). CDR3 length: 14 amino acids. A sample-barcoded 5' primer and a J-beta primer mix were used in a second PCR of about 7 to 11 cycles. Paired-end reads containing CDR3 totaled no fewer than 3 million for each sample. TCRdb ran MiXCR on the 5' RACE reads and lists one entry per CDR3 protein. The sample shows under 1,100,000 distinct CDR3 sequences, under 30% of them seen only once. These data were likewise used in another study, on T cells of mothers and their children. As that study records: Sample barcodes and 2-4 random nucleotides were added by the M1S primer of the second PCR. In both related and unrelated pairs, TCR recombination output is shaped similarly by thymic selection.

Material for sequencing was blood. The clonotype was recovered from a girl aged 2 to 10 in good health. The chain combines TRBV5-5 with TRBJ2-5; 7 bases line up with TRBD2. The last part of the DNA fits TRBJ2-7 better; the J call may be wrong. CDR3 sequence reads: CASSLWRESLEQYF. As DNA, the CDR3 is TGTGCCAGCAGCTTGTGGCGGGAGTCTCTCGAGCAGTACTTC.